The 25 T cell receptor beta chains presented below share a single source sample, sequenced in a study of blood T cells in healthy people across ages. A second PCR of roughly 7 to 11 cycles used a sample-barcoded 5' primer and a J-beta primer mix. TCRdb processed the 5' RACE reads anew with MiXCR; each CDR3 protein has one entry. The sample lists more than 700,000 distinct CDR3 sequences, about 55% occurring once. The sequencing input was blood. Receptors were obtained from a man aged 80 or over in good health.

The rearrangement uses TRBV9 and TRBJ1-4, with unresolved D. Trimming shortened V by 5 bases and J by 6 bases, and 14 bases separated the two germline ends. In germline, CDR1 is SGDLS, CDR2 YYNGEE. The CDR3 extends over 14 amino acids. CDR3 DNA sequence: TGTGCCAGCAGTCTGGGGAACTTGGATGAAAAACTGTTTTTT. This sequence encodes CASSLGNLDEKLFF.

V and J are TRBV5-6 and TRBJ2-5, with 12 bases identical to TRBD2. Judging by the DNA end, TRBJ2-7 fits better; the J call may be wrong. This CDR3 comprises 15 residues. Germline CDR1 and CDR2: SGHDT and YYEEEE. The CDR3 is CASSFGLAGRLEQYF. The CDR3 bases are TGTGCCAGCAGCTTCGGACTAGCGGGACGACTCGAGCAGTACTTC.

The V and J genes are TRBV29-1 and TRBJ2-1; 11 nucleotides line up with TRBD1. The V segment lost 7 bases and the J segment 1 base; nucleotides outside the gene matches: 6. The CDR3 sequence is 15 residues long. Germline V gene lookup returns CDR1 SQVTM and CDR2 ANQGSEA. The CDR3 spells CSAFGQGASYNEQFF. The CDR3 bases are TGCAGCGCCTTTGGACAGGGGGCTTCCTACAATGAGCAGTTCTTC.

With regard to this clonotype: One end of the junction fails to match germline, which may point to a read error. This chain connects TRBV5-1 to TRBJ2-7; TRBD2 aligns across 8 bases. The CDR3 totals 16 residues. The germline V gene encodes CDR1 SGHRS and CDR2 YFSETQ. In nucleotides, the CDR3 is TGCGCCGGCAGCTTACGAGCGGGAGTGGGGTCCTACGAGCAGTACTTC. This gives the protein CAGSLRAGVGSYEQYF. Based on the CDR3 plus reference TRBV5-1 and TRBJ2-7, the full variable domain is KAGVTQTPRYLIKTRGQQVTLSCSPISGHRSVSWYQQTPGQGLQFLFEYFSETQRNKGNFPGRFSGRQFSNSRSEMNVSTLELGDSALYLCAGSLRAGVGSYEQYFGPGTRLTVT.

The chain uses TRBV28 and TRBJ2-7, with TRBD1 identical over 11 bases. The length of the CDR3 is 17 residues. The germline V gene encodes CDR1 MDHEN and CDR2 SYDVKM. Trimming removed 5 bases from V and 9 bases from J; junction bases left unmatched: 18. The CDR3 region has the DNA TGTGCCAGCAGTGTCCAACTTCCGGGACAGGGGGTCCCCTTGCAGTACTTC. Amino acid sequence: CASSVQLPGQGVPLQYF.

This sequence joins TRBV20-1 and TRBJ2-5; weak D call: TRBD2 (6 bases). Trimming took 6 bases from V and 6 from J, leaving 23 bases between them. CDR1 is DFQATT, CDR2 SNEGSKA, per germline (reference sequence). CDR3 size: 15 residues. CDR3 nucleotides: TGCAGTGCCGACCGACGACTAGGCCTAATGCAGACCCAGTACTTC. Amino acid sequence: CSADRRLGLMQTQYF.

The V call is TRBV20-1, the J call TRBJ2-7; 14 bases agree with TRBD2. Trimming cost V 6 bases and J 7 bases; bases outside gene matches: 5. The germline CDR1 and CDR2 sequences are DFQATT and SNEGSKA (reference sequence). The CDR3 runs to 13 residues. The CDR3 DNA is TGCAGTGCAGGGACTAGCGGGAGAGGTGAGCAGTACTTC. Amino acids: CSAGTSGRGEQYF.

The V and J genes are TRBV29-1 and TRBJ2-1; D might be TRBD1 or TRBD2, each matching 5 bases. The V end lost 0 bases, the J end lost 10 bases, and 13 bases lay between the germline ends. CDR3 length: 13 residues. Germline CDR1 and CDR2: SQVTM and ANQGSEA. The CDR3 spells CSVEDMGVDEQFF. CDR3 bases: TGCAGCGTTGAAGATATGGGGGTCGACGAGCAGTTCTTC.

Notes on this clonotype: One base away lies a much larger clone, so this may be a sequencing read error. V gene TRBV7-9 combines with J gene TRBJ1-2; D not certain. V lost 5 bases to trimming and J lost 0 bases, with 10 bases between them. Germline assignment: CDR1 SEHNR and CDR2 FQNEAQ (reference sequence). The CDR3 totals 14 residues. The CDR3 coding sequence is TGTGCCAGCAGCCCCAGCTTAGCTAACTATGGCTACACCTTC. Amino acids: CASSPSLANYGYTF.

The chain carries TRBV20-1 and TRBJ1-1, with D maybe TRBD1 (5 bases). CDR1 DFQATT and CDR2 SNEGSKA come from the germline V gene (reference sequence). The germline V and J ends were trimmed by 5 bases and 5 bases, with 15 bases remaining between them. The CDR3 contains 13 residues. CDR3 in amino acids: CSAWDARRTEAFF. CDR3 bases: TGCAGTGCTTGGGACGCCAGAAGGACTGAAGCTTTCTTT.

V and J are TRBV5-1 and TRBJ2-1; the D is unclear. The CDR3 loop spans 15 amino acids. Trimming took off 2 bases at V and 4 bases at J, with 13 bases between the two ends. From germline, CDR1 is SGHRS and CDR2 YFSETQ. The DNA for the CDR3 is TGCGCCAGCAGCTTTGGCCAGAACTTATACAATGAGCAGTTCTTC. Translated: CASSFGQNLYNEQFF.

The chain couples TRBV27 to TRBJ2-5, with D unclear. Germline lookup yields CDR1 MNHEY and CDR2 SMNVEV (reference sequence). Trimming pared 2 bases from V and 5 bases from J, leaving 12 bases between. This CDR3 region has 14 residues. The CDR3 nucleotides are TGTGCCAGCAGTTTAGCGTGGGGAAGTGAGACCCAGTACTTC. Encoded protein: CASSLAWGSETQYF.

The chain employs TRBV5-1 and TRBJ2-7, with D perhaps given as TRBD1 or TRBD2 (5 bases each). Germline CDR1 SGHRS, CDR2 YFSETQ. This CDR3 spans 12 amino acids. With 4 bases removed from V and 6 bases from J, the gap between germline ends came to 11 bases. The CDR3 DNA is TGCGCCAGCAGCCTTGAGGGGATCGAGCAGTACTTC. Translation gives CASSLEGIEQYF. Drawing the rest from reference TRBV5-1 and TRBJ2-7, the complete variable domain is KAGVTQTPRYLIKTRGQQVTLSCSPISGHRSVSWYQQTPGQGLQFLFEYFSETQRNKGNFPGRFSGRQFSNSRSEMNVSTLELGDSALYLCASSLEGIEQYFGPGTRLTVT.

This clonotype was picked up a small number of times. V usage is TRBV4-1 and J usage is TRBJ1-2; D not certain. This CDR3 contains 16 residues. Per germline, CDR1 MGHRA and CDR2 YSYEKL. The V end was cut by 4 bases, the J end by 1 base, with 16 bases between. The CDR3 DNA reads TGCGCCAGCAGCCCATTCGGCCAGGCGGTTAACTATGGCTACACCTTC. Encoded protein: CASSPFGQAVNYGYTF.

This clonotype has a single count. V usage is TRBV24-1 and J usage is TRBJ2-1; 7 bases map to TRBD2. Germline CDR1 and CDR2: KGHDR and SFDVKD. Unmatched junction bases numbered 6, after V lost 3 bases and J lost 2 bases. The CDR3 contains 16 residues. For the CDR3, the DNA is TGTGCCACCAGTGATCCCCTAGCGGCAGCCTACAATGAGCAGTTCTTC. This translates into CATSDPLAAAYNEQFF.

V usage is TRBV29-1 and J usage is TRBJ2-7, with 11 bases identical to TRBD2. V trimming: 7 bases; J trimming: 2 bases; junction bases outside the gene matches: 4. This CDR3 spans 13 amino acids. Germline values: CDR1 SQVTM, CDR2 ANQGSEA. DNA for the CDR3: TGCAGCGCCAAGACTAGCGGGGCCTACGAGCAGTACTTC. Protein: CSAKTSGAYEQYF.

The chain links TRBV5-1 to TRBJ2-7; D may be TRBD1 (5 bases). V shed 4 bases and J shed 0 bases, with 17 bases lying between them. Germline lookup yields CDR1 SGHRS and CDR2 YFSETQ. This CDR3 is built from 16 residues. The CDR3 DNA follows: TGCGCCAGCAGCCCCGGCGCAGGGTTAAGCTCCTACGAGCAGTACTTC. Its translation: CASSPGAGLSSYEQYF.

The chain employs TRBV18 and TRBJ2-1; 8 nucleotides agree with TRBD2. CDR3 size: 16 residues. Germline CDR1 reads KGHSH; CDR2 reads LQKENI. The V segment lost 3 bases and the J segment 7 bases; nucleotides outside the gene matches: 11. Written as DNA, the CDR3 is TGTGCCAGCTCACCGCTTTTAGGTAGCGGGGTAAATGAGCAGTTCTTC. Its protein is CASSPLLGSGVNEQFF. The full variable domain, its missing parts supplied by reference TRBV18 and TRBJ2-1, is NAGVMQNPRHLVRRRGQEARLRCSPMKGHSHVYWYRQLPEEGLKFMVYLQKENIIDESGMPKERFSAEFPKEGPSILRIQQVVRGDSAAYFCASSPLLGSGVNEQFFGPGTRLTVL.

The chain uses TRBV29-1 and TRBJ2-7; 11 nucleotides line up with TRBD2. The V segment lost 7 bases and the J segment 7 bases; nucleotides outside the gene matches: 15. Germline V gives CDR1 SQVTM, CDR2 ANQGSEA. The length of the CDR3 is 15 residues. CDR3 in DNA: TGCAGCGCTAATCTAGCGGGGGGATCTTACAATGAGCAGTACTTC. Amino acid sequence: CSANLAGGSYNEQYF.

As regards this clonotype: At one boundary the junction diverges from the germline segment, which might be a read error. V and J are TRBV24-1 and TRBJ2-5, with D maybe TRBD2 (6 bases). The DNA end lines up better with TRBJ2-7; the J call may be wrong. The CDR3 has 13 amino acids. The V gene's germline CDR1 is KGHDR and CDR2 SFDVKD. CDR3 in amino acids: CATGDFRTTEQYF. The CDR3 nucleotides are TGTGCCACCGGTGATTTCAGGACTACCGAGCAGTACTTC.

This clonotype was seen a handful of times. The CDR3 DNA reads as TGCAGTGCTATTCGCGGGACTAGCGGGACCTACGAGCAGTACTTC. As protein: CSAIRGTSGTYEQYF. V gene TRBV20-1 combines with J gene TRBJ2-7; TRBD2 matches at 13 bases. V was pared by 4 bases and J by 2 bases, with 5 bases of the junction left unmatched. This CDR3 is built from 15 residues. CDR1 DFQATT and CDR2 SNEGSKA come from the germline V gene (reference sequence).

V usage is TRBV6-1 and J usage is TRBJ2-1, with 7 bases fitting TRBD2. V gave up 6 bases and J gave up 4 bases; unmatched junction bases: 3. Germline V gives CDR1 MNHNS, CDR2 SASEGT. The CDR3 consists of 13 residues. This CDR3 reads CASRNGGYNEQFF. In nucleotides, the CDR3 is TGTGCCAGCAGAAACGGGGGGTACAATGAGCAGTTCTTC.

The V and J genes are TRBV12-3 or TRBV12-4 and TRBJ2-5; D is uncertain. V was shortened by 0 bases and J by 1 base, with 9 bases between the two germline ends. The length of the CDR3 is 15 residues. Written as DNA, the CDR3 is TGTGCCAGCAGTTTAGCGTCCCAGGTCCAAGAGACCCAGTACTTC. Its translation: CASSLASQVQETQYF.

This clonotype has only one observation. The CDR3 reads CASSRDRVPETQYF. CDR3 nucleotide sequence: TGCGCCAGCAGCCGTGACAGGGTCCCAGAGACCCAGTACTTC. The V gene is TRBV5-1, the J gene TRBJ2-5; TRBD1 matches 7 bases. The J segment lost 4 bases and the V segment lost 4 bases, leaving 7 bases of the junction unmatched. The CDR3 runs to 14 residues. The V gene's germline CDR1 is SGHRS and CDR2 YFSETQ.

This clonotype has only a few counts. The CDR3 spells CSAREGISSYEQYF. The CDR3 region has the DNA TGCAGTGCTAGAGAGGGAATTAGCTCCTACGAGCAGTACTTC. The chain combines TRBV20-1 with TRBJ2-7; D not resolved. There are 14 residues in the CDR3. Germline lookup yields CDR1 DFQATT and CDR2 SNEGSKA (reference sequence). Trimming left V 0 bases short and J 0 bases short, with 9 bases between.